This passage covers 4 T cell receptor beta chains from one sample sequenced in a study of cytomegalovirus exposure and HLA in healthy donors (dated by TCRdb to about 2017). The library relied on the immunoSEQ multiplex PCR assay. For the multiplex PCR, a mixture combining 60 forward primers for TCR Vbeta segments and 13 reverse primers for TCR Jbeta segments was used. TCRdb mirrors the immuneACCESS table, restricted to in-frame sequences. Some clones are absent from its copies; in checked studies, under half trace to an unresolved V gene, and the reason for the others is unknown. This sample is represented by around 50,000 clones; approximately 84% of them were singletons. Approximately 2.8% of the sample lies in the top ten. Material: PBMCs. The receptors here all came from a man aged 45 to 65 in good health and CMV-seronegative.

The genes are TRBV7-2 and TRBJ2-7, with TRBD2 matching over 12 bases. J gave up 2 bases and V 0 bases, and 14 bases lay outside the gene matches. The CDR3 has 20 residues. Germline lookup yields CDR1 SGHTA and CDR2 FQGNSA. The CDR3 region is CASSLARSSSGGALPYEQYF. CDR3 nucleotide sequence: TGTGCCAGCAGCTTAGCGCGCTCCTCTAGCGGGGGGGCTTTACCCTACGAGCAGTACTTC.

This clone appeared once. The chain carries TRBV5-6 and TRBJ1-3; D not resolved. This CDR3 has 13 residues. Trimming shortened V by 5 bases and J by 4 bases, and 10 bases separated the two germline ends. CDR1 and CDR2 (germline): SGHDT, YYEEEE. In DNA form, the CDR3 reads TGTGCCAGCAGACGGTGGGCCGGAAACACCATATATTTT. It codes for CASRRWAGNTIYF.

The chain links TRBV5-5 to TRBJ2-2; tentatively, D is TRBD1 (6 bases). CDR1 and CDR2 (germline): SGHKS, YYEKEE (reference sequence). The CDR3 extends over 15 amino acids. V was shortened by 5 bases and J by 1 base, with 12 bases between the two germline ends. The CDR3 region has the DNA TGTGCCAGCAGTCCCGGGACATTGAACACCGGGGAGCTGTTTTTT. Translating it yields CASSPGTLNTGELFF. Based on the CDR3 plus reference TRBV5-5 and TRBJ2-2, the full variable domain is DAGVTQSPTHLIKTRGQQVTLRCSPISGHKSVSWYQQVLGQGPQFIFQYYEKEERGRGNFPDRFSARQFPNYSSELNVNALLLGDSALYLCASSPGTLNTGELFFGEGSRLTVL.

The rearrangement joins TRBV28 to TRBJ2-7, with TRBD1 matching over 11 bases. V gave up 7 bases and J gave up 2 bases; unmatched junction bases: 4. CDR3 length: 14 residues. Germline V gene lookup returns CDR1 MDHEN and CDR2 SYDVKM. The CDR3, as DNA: TGTGCCAGCACCGGGACAGGGGGTCCCTACGAGCAGTACTTC. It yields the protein CASTGTGGPYEQYF.